Presented here are 10 T cell receptor beta chains from one specimen sequenced in a study of relationships among human T cell subsets. TCR alpha and beta CDR3s were amplified from mRNA by semiquantitative ARM-PCR. Exponential amplification used communal superprimers after tagged nested gene-specific primers in ARM-PCR. MiXCR was run by TCRdb on the multiplex PCR reads, yielding one entry per CDR3 protein. The sample holds 10,000 to 15,000 distinct CDR3 sequences, around 64% seen once. Bead selections for CD25, CD56 and CD294 left a flow-through collected as Th1 cells. The sample was CD4+ Th1 cells sorted from blood. These receptors originate from a man aged 40-55 years in good health.

This chain uses TRBV27 with TRBJ1-2, with no clear D. The CDR3 is 13 residues long. V was pared by 3 bases and J by 1 base, with 6 bases between. Germline-derived CDR1 and CDR2 are MNHEY and SMNVEV (reference sequence). This CDR3 is CASSFRNNYGYTF. The DNA for the CDR3 is TGTGCCAGCAGTTTCCGAAATAACTATGGCTACACCTTC.

As concerns this clonotype: One end of the junction is discordant with germline, which a read error may explain. The V gene is TRBV7-7, the J gene TRBJ2-5; 9 bases match TRBD2. Germline V gene data show CDR1 as SSHAT and CDR2 as FNYEAQ (reference sequence). This CDR3 has 16 residues. The CDR3 DNA is TGTGCTAGCAGCTTACGCCGCGCGGGGGGGCAAGAGACCCAGTACTTC. It is translated as CASSLRRAGGQETQYF.

About this clonotype itself: A read error may account for a junction end that differs from germline. The chain carries TRBV4-1 and TRBJ2-7, with D unclear. Germline lookup yields CDR1 MGHRA and CDR2 YSYEKL. The CDR3 is 16 residues long. The CDR3 sequence is CASSRFWASFGYEQHF. CDR3 nucleotides: TGCGCCAGCAGCCGTTTTTGGGCTAGTTTTGGGTACGAGCAGCACTTC.

This clonotype was recorded a few times. V is TRBV6-6 and J is TRBJ2-3, with no clear D. This CDR3 region has 12 residues. Germline V lookup: CDR1 MNHNY, CDR2 SVGAGI (reference sequence). V lost 2 bases and J 3 bases, leaving 3 bases between the germline ends. In nucleotides, the CDR3 is TGTGCCAGCAGTTACAGGACAGATACGCAGTATTTT. Translation: CASSYRTDTQYF.

J is TRBJ1-2 and V is TRBV12-3 or TRBV12-4; D ambiguous. This CDR3 has 13 amino acids. V lost 5 bases to trimming and J lost 4 bases, with 11 bases between them. DNA for the CDR3: TGTGCCAGCAGTGCCCCGGGGTCCTATGGCTACACCTTC. As protein: CASSAPGSYGYTF.

The rearrangement uses TRBV19 and TRBJ2-7; 7 bases are shared with TRBD1. The CDR3 length is 15 residues. V gave up 6 bases and J gave up 1 base; unmatched junction bases: 9. CDR1 is LNHDA and CDR2 is SQIVND in the germline V gene (reference sequence). The CDR3 is CASSRTPDRSYEQYF. The CDR3 region has the DNA TGTGCCAGTAGCCGTACCCCGGACAGGTCCTACGAGCAGTACTTC.

This clonotype was seen a handful of times. The chain has TRBV11-2 and TRBJ2-5; D might be TRBD1 (6 bases). Trimming cost V 3 bases and J 1 base, with 12 bases left between them. Germline CDR1 is SGHAT and CDR2 is FQNNGV. The CDR3 is 15 amino acids. The DNA for the CDR3 is TGTGCCAGCAGCTTGGGCGACAGGTTCCAAGAGACCCAGTACTTC. Its protein is CASSLGDRFQETQYF.

The chain is built from TRBV11-2 and TRBJ2-3; D is perhaps TRBD1 or TRBD2 (5 bases each). The CDR3 consists of 15 residues. V lost 4 bases to trimming and J lost 0 bases, with 11 bases between them. Germline V gene lookup returns CDR1 SGHAT and CDR2 FQNNGV. The DNA of the CDR3 is TGTGCCAGCAGCTCCAGGGAGAGAAGCACAGATACGCAGTATTTT. Translating it yields CASSSRERSTDTQYF. The whole variable domain, remainder taken from reference TRBV11-2 and TRBJ2-3, is EAGVAQSPRYKIIEKRQSVAFWCNPISGHATLYWYQQILGQGPKLLIQFQNNGVVDDSQLPKDRFSAERLKGVDSTLKIQPAKLEDSAVYLCASSSRERSTDTQYFGPGTRLTVL.

The chain couples TRBV5-1 to TRBJ1-1; D unresolved. V lost 4 bases and J lost 1, with 8 bases in between. Germline V gene lookup returns CDR1 SGHRS and CDR2 YFSETQ. The CDR3 contains 13 residues. The DNA of the CDR3 is TGCGCCAGCAGCGCCCGACAGAACACTGAAGCTTTCTTT. Its protein is CASSARQNTEAFF. Drawing the rest from reference TRBV5-1 and TRBJ1-1, the complete variable domain is KAGVTQTPRYLIKTRGQQVTLSCSPISGHRSVSWYQQTPGQGLQFLFEYFSETQRNKGNFPGRFSGRQFSNSRSEMNVSTLELGDSALYLCASSARQNTEAFFGQGTRLTVV.

This clonotype was seen only a few times. The chain has TRBV29-1 and TRBJ2-3; possible D gene TRBD2, 5 bases. Deletions cut 6 bases from V and 5 bases from J, with 9 bases between. There are 11 residues in the CDR3. Per germline, CDR1 SQVTM and CDR2 ANQGSEA. CDR3 sequence (DNA): TGCAGCGTAACTAGGGTAGATACGCAGTATTTT. It codes for CSVTRVDTQYF.